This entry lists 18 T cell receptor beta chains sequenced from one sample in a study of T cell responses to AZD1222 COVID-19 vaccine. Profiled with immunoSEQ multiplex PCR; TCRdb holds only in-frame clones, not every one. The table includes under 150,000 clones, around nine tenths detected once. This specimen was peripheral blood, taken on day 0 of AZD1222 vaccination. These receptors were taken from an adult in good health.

The CDR3 bases are TGTGCCAGCGGCTACGCGGGGCTCGGAGAGACCCAGTACTTC. As protein: CASGYAGLGETQYF. V usage is TRBV5-6 and J usage is TRBJ2-5, with a weak D call TRBD2 (6 bases). The V gene's germline CDR1 is SGHDT and CDR2 YYEEEE. The CDR3 length is 14 residues. V shed 7 bases and J shed 4 bases, with 17 bases lying between them.

For the CDR3, the DNA is TGTGCCAGCAGCGCGTATGGCCCCCCCAGGACAGGGTCTAACTATGGCTACACCTTC. Its protein is CASSAYGPPRTGSNYGYTF. V is TRBV28 and J is TRBJ1-2, with TRBD1 matching 8 bases. The V and J ends lost 6 bases and 0 bases, in that order; junction bases with no gene match: 18. The germline V gene encodes CDR1 MDHEN and CDR2 SYDVKM. The CDR3 is 19 amino acids.

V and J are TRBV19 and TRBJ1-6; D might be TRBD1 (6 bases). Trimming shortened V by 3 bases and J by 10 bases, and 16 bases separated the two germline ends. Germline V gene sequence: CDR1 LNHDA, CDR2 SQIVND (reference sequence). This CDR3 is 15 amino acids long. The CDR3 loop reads CASSIPGGQDSPLHF. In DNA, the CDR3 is TGTGCCAGTAGTATCCCTGGGGGCCAGGACTCACCCCTCCACTTT.

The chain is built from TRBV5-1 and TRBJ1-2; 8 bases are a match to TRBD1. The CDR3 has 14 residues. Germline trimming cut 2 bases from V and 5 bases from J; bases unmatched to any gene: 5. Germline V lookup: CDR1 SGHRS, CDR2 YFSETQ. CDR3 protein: CASSFETGVYGYTF. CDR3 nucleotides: TGCGCCAGCAGCTTCGAGACAGGGGTATATGGCTACACCTTC.

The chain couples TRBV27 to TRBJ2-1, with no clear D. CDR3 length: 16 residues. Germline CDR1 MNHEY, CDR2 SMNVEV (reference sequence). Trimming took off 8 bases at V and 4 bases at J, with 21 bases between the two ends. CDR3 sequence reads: CASSSAPEREYNEQFF. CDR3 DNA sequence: TGTGCCAGCTCTTCCGCCCCTGAGAGAGAATACAATGAGCAGTTCTTC.

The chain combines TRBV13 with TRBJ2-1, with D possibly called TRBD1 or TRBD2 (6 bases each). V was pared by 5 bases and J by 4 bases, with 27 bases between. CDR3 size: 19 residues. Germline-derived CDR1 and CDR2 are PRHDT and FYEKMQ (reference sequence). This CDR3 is CASSLFAGGLTRVYNEQFF. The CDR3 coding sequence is TGTGCCAGCAGCCTCTTCGCCGGGGGCCTGACTAGAGTTTACAATGAGCAGTTCTTC.

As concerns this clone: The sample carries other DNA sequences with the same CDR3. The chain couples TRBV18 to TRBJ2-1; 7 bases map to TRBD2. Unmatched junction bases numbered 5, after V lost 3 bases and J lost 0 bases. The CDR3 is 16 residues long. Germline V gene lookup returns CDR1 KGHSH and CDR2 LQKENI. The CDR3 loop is CASSPPGGSSYNEQFF. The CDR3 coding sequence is TGTGCCAGCTCACCGCCGGGCGGGAGCTCCTACAATGAGCAGTTCTTC.

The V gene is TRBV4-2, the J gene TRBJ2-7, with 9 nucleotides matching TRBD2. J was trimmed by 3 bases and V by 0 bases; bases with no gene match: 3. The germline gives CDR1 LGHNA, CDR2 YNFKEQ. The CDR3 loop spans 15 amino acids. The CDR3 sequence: CASSQDSGSVYEQYF. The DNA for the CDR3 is TGTGCCAGCAGCCAAGATAGCGGGAGTGTCTACGAGCAGTACTTC.

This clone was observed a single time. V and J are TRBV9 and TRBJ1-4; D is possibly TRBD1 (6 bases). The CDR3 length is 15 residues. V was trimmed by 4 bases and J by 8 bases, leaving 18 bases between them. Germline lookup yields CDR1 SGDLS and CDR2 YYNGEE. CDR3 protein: CASSSLGGQREKLFF. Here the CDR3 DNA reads TGTGCCAGCAGCTCCCTGGGGGGACAAAGGGAAAAACTGTTTTTT.

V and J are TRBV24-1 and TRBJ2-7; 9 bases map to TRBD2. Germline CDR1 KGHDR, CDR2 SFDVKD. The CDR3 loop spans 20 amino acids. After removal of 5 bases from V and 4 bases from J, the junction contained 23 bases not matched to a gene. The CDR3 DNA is TGTGCCACCAGTGCTCGACAGGGAGAAAGCGGGAGGCATGGGATATACGAGCAGTACTTC. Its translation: CATSARQGESGRHGIYEQYF.

CDR3 in amino acids: CASSFDPGAGANVLTF. The CDR3 DNA reads as TGTGCCAGCAGCTTCGACCCAGGGGCCGGGGCCAACGTCCTGACTTTC. The chain combines TRBV7-3 with TRBJ2-6; maybe TRBD1 (6 bases). The CDR3 extends over 16 amino acids. The germline V gene has CDR1 SGHTA and CDR2 FQGTGA. The V and J ends lost 3 bases and 4 bases respectively, with 13 bases between them. The complete variable domain, with remaining parts taken from reference TRBV7-3 and TRBJ2-6, reads GAGVSQTPSNKVTEKGKYVELRCDPISGHTALYWYRQSLGQGPEFLIYFQGTGAADDSGLPNDRFFAVRPEGSVSTLKIQRTERGDSAVYLCASSFDPGAGANVLTFGAGSRLTVL.

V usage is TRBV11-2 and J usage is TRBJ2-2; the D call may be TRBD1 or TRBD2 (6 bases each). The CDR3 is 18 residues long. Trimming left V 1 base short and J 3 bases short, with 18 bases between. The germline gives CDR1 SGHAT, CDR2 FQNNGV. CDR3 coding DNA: TGTGCCAGCAGCTTAGTGCGCTGGGGGGCCCCTGACACCGGGGAGCTGTTTTTT. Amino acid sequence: CASSLVRWGAPDTGELFF. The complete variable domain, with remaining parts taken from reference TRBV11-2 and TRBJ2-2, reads EAGVAQSPRYKIIEKRQSVAFWCNPISGHATLYWYQQILGQGPKLLIQFQNNGVVDDSQLPKDRFSAERLKGVDSTLKIQPAKLEDSAVYLCASSLVRWGAPDTGELFFGEGSRLTVL.

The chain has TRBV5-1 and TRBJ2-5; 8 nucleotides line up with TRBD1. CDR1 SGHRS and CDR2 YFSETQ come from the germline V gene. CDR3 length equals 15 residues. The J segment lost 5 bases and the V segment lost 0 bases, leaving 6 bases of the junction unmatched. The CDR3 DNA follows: TGCGCCAGCAGCTTGGCTCAGGGGGCAGGGGAGACCCAGTACTTC. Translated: CASSLAQGAGETQYF.

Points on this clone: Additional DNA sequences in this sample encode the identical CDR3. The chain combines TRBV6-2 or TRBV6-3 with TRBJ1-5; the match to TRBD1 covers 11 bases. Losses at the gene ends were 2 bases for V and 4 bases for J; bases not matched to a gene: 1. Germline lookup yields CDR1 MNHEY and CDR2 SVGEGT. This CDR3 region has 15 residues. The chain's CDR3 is CASSYGDRGNQPQHF. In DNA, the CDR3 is TGTGCCAGCAGTTACGGGGACAGGGGGAATCAGCCCCAGCATTTT.

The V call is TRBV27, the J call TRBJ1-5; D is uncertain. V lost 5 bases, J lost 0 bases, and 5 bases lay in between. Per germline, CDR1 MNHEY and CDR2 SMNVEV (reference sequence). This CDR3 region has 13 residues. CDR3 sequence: CASSTYSNQPQHF. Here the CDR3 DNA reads TGTGCCAGCAGTACTTATAGCAATCAGCCCCAGCATTTT.

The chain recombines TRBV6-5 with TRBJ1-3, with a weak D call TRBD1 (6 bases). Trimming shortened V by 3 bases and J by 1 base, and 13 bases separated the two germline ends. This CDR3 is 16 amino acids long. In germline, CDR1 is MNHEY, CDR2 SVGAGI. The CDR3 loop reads CASSYSTGFSGNTIYF. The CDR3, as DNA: TGTGCCAGCAGTTATTCCACAGGGTTTTCTGGAAACACCATATATTTT.

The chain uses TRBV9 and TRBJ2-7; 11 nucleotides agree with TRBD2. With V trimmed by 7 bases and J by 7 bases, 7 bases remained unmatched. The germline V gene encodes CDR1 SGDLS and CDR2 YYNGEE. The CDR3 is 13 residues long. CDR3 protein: CASRPSGGSEQYF. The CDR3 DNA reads TGTGCCAGCCGACCTAGCGGGGGGTCTGAGCAGTACTTC.

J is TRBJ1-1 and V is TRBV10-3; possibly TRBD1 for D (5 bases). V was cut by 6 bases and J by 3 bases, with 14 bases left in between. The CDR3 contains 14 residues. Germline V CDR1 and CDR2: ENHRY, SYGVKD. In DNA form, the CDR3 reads TGTGCCATCAGCGGGGCGGACGTGTACACTGAAGCTTTCTTT. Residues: CAISGADVYTEAFF.